Here is one TCR beta chain with its context. Its antigen remains unknown. The protocol was immunoSEQ multiplex PCR, while the TCRdb copy is restricted to in-frame clones and leaves out a portion. The sample records about 25,000 clones, 77% being singletons. Time point here: week 5, during vaccination. All doses held 300 ug of mutant IDH1 20-mer peptide, with topical imiquimod. V lost 2 bases and J lost 3; bases outside the gene matches: 2. The CDR3 is made up of 15 amino acids. The germline CDR1 and CDR2 sequences are PRHDT and FYEKMQ (reference sequence). The data belong to a study of a mutant IDH1 vaccine in newly diagnosed glioma. Overall study: Either 4-6 weeks after radiotherapy alone or alongside temozolomide, vaccination was begun. Of treated patients, approximately 62% were men and approximately 40% women, averaging about 40 years. General observations from the study: Seemingly, top peripheral T cell clonotype changes bore no relation to pseudoprogression. Of the patients, about 95% had vaccine-induced immune responses.

The chain employs TRBV13 and TRBJ2-1; 9 bases fit TRBD2. This clonotype originated in a man in his forties or fifties with glioma. Sequencing was performed on PBMCs, taken from a glioma patient whose treatment included an IDH1 peptide vaccine. As DNA, the CDR3 is TGTGCCAGCAGCTTACTAGCGGGGTACTACAATGAGCAGTTCTTC. The encoded protein is CASSLLAGYYNEQFF.